The 17 T cell receptor beta chains below come from one sample, sequenced in a study of blood T cell repertoires in COVID-19. The protocol was immunoSEQ multiplex PCR, while the TCRdb copy is restricted to in-frame clones and leaves out a portion. The sample yields some 370,000 clones, over 75% seen once. Input material: peripheral blood. These receptors were obtained from a woman in her 30s with COVID-19, enrolled during active disease.

The V gene is TRBV6-5, the J gene TRBJ2-1; 8 bases fit TRBD1. V lost 7 bases, J lost 7 bases, and 12 bases stayed unmatched. The CDR3 length is 15 residues. The germline CDR1 and CDR2 sequences are MNHEY and SVGAGI. The CDR3 spells CASTRTTTGGNEQFF. CDR3 nucleotides: TGTGCCAGCACCCGAACCACCACAGGGGGAAATGAGCAGTTCTTC.

The V and J genes are TRBV6-6 and TRBJ1-3; a possible D gene is TRBD1 (6 bases). The ends were cut back, 7 bases at V and 7 bases at J, with 17 bases in the middle. Germline V gene sequence: CDR1 MNHNY, CDR2 SVGAGI (reference sequence). This CDR3 is 14 amino acids long. CDR3 protein: CASTQGIERNTIYF. For the CDR3, the DNA is TGTGCCAGCACCCAGGGGATTGAGAGGAACACCATATATTTT.

This rearrangement joins TRBV5-5 to TRBJ1-3; D may be TRBD1 (5 bases). V lost 0 bases and J lost 0, with 13 bases in between. This CDR3 is 17 amino acids long. From germline, CDR1 is SGHKS and CDR2 YYEKEE (reference sequence). CDR3 region: CASSLEAPGGSGNTIYF. CDR3 coding DNA: TGTGCCAGCAGCTTGGAGGCACCGGGGGGCTCTGGAAACACCATATATTTT.

The chain carries TRBV5-4 and TRBJ2-2, with TRBD2 matching 7 bases. In germline, CDR1 is SGHNT, CDR2 YYREEE (reference sequence). The junction had 6 bases not matched to a gene; V was cut back by 4 bases and J by 0 bases. This CDR3 is built from 16 residues. DNA of the CDR3: TGTGCCAGCAGCGGGGGGAGGGGACCGAACACCGGGGAGCTGTTTTTT. Protein product: CASSGGRGPNTGELFF.

The rearrangement links TRBV21-1 to TRBJ2-3; the D segment call TRBD2 is taken from the table without a DNA check. TRBV21-1 is listed as a pseudogene. The CDR3 loop spans 21 amino acids. CDR3 sequence: CASSPLDPLSGRPHSTDTQYF. The CDR3 bases are TGTGCCAGCAGCCCTCTCGATCCCTTGAGCGGGAGGCCCCATAGCACAGATACGCAGTATTTT.

This clone has only a few counts. This rearrangement joins TRBV29-1 to TRBJ2-3; weak D call: TRBD1 (6 bases). CDR1 is SQVTM and CDR2 is ANQGSEA in the germline V gene. Trimming pared 1 base from V and 4 bases from J, leaving 15 bases between. This CDR3 has 15 amino acids. Written as DNA, the CDR3 is TGCAGCGTTGAAGGTAGTAGCAGGGGTGCAGATACGCAGTATTTT. Amino acid sequence: CSVEGSSRGADTQYF.

CDR3 in DNA: TGTGCCAGCAGCCGAGGGCCCCAAGAGACCCAGTACTTC. Translating it yields CASSRGPQETQYF. The rearrangement joins TRBV7-8 to TRBJ2-5, with a tentative D call TRBD2 (5 bases). Trimming took off 5 bases at V and 1 base at J, with 8 bases between the two ends. Germline-derived CDR1 and CDR2 are SGHVS and FQNEAQ. The CDR3 length is 13 residues.

This chain links TRBV21-1 with TRBJ2-7; the table's D call TRBD1 went unverified against the DNA. TRBV21-1 is a pseudogene segment. The CDR3 is made up of 16 amino acids. The CDR3 is CASSKAGYRPPGEQYF. In DNA, the CDR3 is TGTGCCAGCAGCAAAGCGGGATACAGGCCCCCTGGCGAGCAGTACTTC.

This clone has a handful of counts. The DNA for the CDR3 is TGTGCCAGCAGCTTATTTTTGTCAGACAATCAGCCCCAGCATTTT. As protein: CASSLFLSDNQPQHF. The gene calls are TRBV7-8 and TRBJ1-5; no clear D. The germline CDR1 and CDR2 sequences are SGHVS and FQNEAQ. The V and J ends lost 2 bases and 3 bases respectively, with 11 bases between them. This CDR3 comprises 15 residues. Filled out from reference TRBV7-8 and TRBJ1-5, the complete variable domain reads GAGVSQSPRYKVAKRGQDVALRCDPISGHVSLFWYQQALGQGPEFLTYFQNEAQLDKSGLPSDRFFAERPEGSVSTLKIQRTQQEDSAVYLCASSLFLSDNQPQHFGDGTRLSIL.

In this sample, this clone turned up once. V gene TRBV4-1 combines with J gene TRBJ2-7; 12 bases align to TRBD2. CDR1 is MGHRA and CDR2 is YSYEKL in the germline V gene. The J segment lost 2 bases and the V segment lost 2 bases, leaving 1 base of the junction unmatched. This CDR3 has 15 residues. CDR3 DNA sequence: TGCGCCAGCAGCCAACTAGCGGGAGGGACCTACGAGCAGTACTTC. Protein: CASSQLAGGTYEQYF.

This clone has a handful of counts. The chain employs TRBV11-2 and TRBJ1-2; tentative D call: TRBD1 (5 bases). CDR3 length: 13 residues. CDR1 is SGHAT, CDR2 FQNNGV, per germline. Trimming stripped 1 base from V and 2 bases from J, with 5 bases between. CDR3 in DNA: TGTGCCAGCAGCTTAGCAGGGAACTATGGCTACACCTTC. This encodes CASSLAGNYGYTF.

Here the CDR3 reads CASSLGKGRALTGLYEQYF. Written as DNA, the CDR3 is TGTGCCAGCAGTTTAGGAAAGGGGCGGGCTCTTACAGGGTTGTACGAGCAGTACTTC. This rearrangement joins TRBV27 to TRBJ2-7; perhaps TRBD1 as D (6 bases). The germline gives CDR1 MNHEY, CDR2 SMNVEV (reference sequence). This CDR3 is 19 amino acids long. V was cut by 2 bases and J by 4 bases, with 27 bases left in between.

V is TRBV28 and J is TRBJ1-6; 7 bases match TRBD1. J gave up 7 bases and V 2 bases, and 11 bases lay outside the gene matches. Looked up from germline, CDR1 is MDHEN and CDR2 is SYDVKM. The CDR3 has 17 amino acids. The CDR3 reads CASSLGKQGTFNSPLHF. CDR3 DNA: TGTGCCAGCAGTTTAGGAAAACAGGGGACCTTCAATTCACCCCTCCACTTT.

This clone was found a few times. V usage is TRBV2 and J usage is TRBJ1-2, with 9 positions matching TRBD1. Unmatched junction bases numbered 11, after V lost 7 bases and J lost 8 bases. Germline CDR1 SNHLY, CDR2 FYNNEI. This CDR3 contains 14 residues. Here the CDR3 reads CASTGDRAFRGYTF. CDR3 nucleotides: TGTGCCAGCACTGGGGACAGGGCGTTTCGGGGCTACACCTTC.

The V call is TRBV2, the J call TRBJ2-5; no clear D. V dropped 5 bases and J dropped 5 bases, with 6 bases sitting between them. CDR1 is SNHLY, CDR2 FYNNEI, per germline. CDR3 length: 11 amino acids. The CDR3 loop reads CASSIGETQYF. CDR3 coding DNA: TGTGCCAGCAGTATCGGGGAGACCCAGTACTTC.

The gene calls are TRBV5-4 and TRBJ2-1, with TRBD2 matching over 7 bases. Per the germline V gene, CDR1 is SGHNT and CDR2 is YYREEE (reference sequence). The ends lost 0 bases at V and 5 bases at J; junction bases unmatched: 5. This CDR3 is 15 amino acids long. The CDR3 DNA is TGTGCCAGCAGCTTGGCGGGAGGATTAAACAATGAGCAGTTCTTC. Its protein is CASSLAGGLNNEQFF.

The chain carries TRBV12-3 or TRBV12-4 and TRBJ2-1; D unclear. The CDR3 covers 12 residues. With 5 bases removed from V and 1 base from J, the gap between germline ends came to 3 bases. CDR3 loop: CASSLSYNEQFF. The CDR3 DNA sequence: TGTGCCAGCAGTCTTTCCTACAATGAGCAGTTCTTC.